These 10 T cell receptor beta chains originate from one sample sequenced in a study of blood T cell repertoires in COVID-19. Profiled with immunoSEQ multiplex PCR; TCRdb holds only in-frame clones, not every one. The sample records some 340,000 clones, over 75% being singletons. Sequenced sample: PBMCs or T cells enriched from blood (not recorded which). These receptor sequences come from a woman aged 30 to 39 who had recovered from COVID-19.

The gene calls are TRBV5-1 and TRBJ1-3, with D tentatively TRBD1 (5 bases). The CDR3 has 15 amino acids. Trimming removed 2 bases from V and 4 bases from J, with 13 bases in between. Germline V gene data show CDR1 as SGHRS and CDR2 as YFSETQ. CDR3: CASSLGGDGGNTIYF. The CDR3 nucleotides read TGCGCCAGCAGCTTAGGAGGGGACGGAGGAAACACCATATATTTT. The whole variable domain, remainder taken from reference TRBV5-1 and TRBJ1-3, is KAGVTQTPRYLIKTRGQQVTLSCSPISGHRSVSWYQQTPGQGLQFLFEYFSETQRNKGNFPGRFSGRQFSNSRSEMNVSTLELGDSALYLCASSLGGDGGNTIYFGEGSWLTVV.

The chain joins TRBV28 to TRBJ2-5; unclear D gene. The ends were cut back, 6 bases at V and 9 bases at J, with 17 bases in the middle. There are 13 residues in the CDR3. Germline values: CDR1 MDHEN, CDR2 SYDVKM. The CDR3 sequence: CASRWQVLSAQYF. The DNA of the CDR3 is TGTGCCAGCAGGTGGCAGGTTCTTTCGGCCCAGTACTTC.

This rearrangement joins TRBV24-1 to TRBJ2-5, with TRBD2 matching over 11 bases. Looked up from germline, CDR1 is KGHDR and CDR2 is SFDVKD. V was pared by 4 bases and J by 4 bases, with 1 base of the junction left unmatched. The CDR3 sequence is 14 residues long. The CDR3: CATSDGLAGETQYF. DNA for the CDR3: TGTGCCACCAGTGACGGACTAGCGGGAGAGACCCAGTACTTC.

V usage is TRBV28 and J usage is TRBJ1-2, with a tentative D call TRBD1 (5 bases). CDR3 length: 15 residues. Per germline, CDR1 MDHEN and CDR2 SYDVKM. V was clipped by 2 bases and J by 5 bases, with 15 bases between them. Here the CDR3 reads CASSLRGTGGYGYTF. CDR3 DNA sequence: TGTGCCAGCAGTTTACGCGGGACTGGAGGGTATGGCTACACCTTC.

This clone has a single count. The chain couples TRBV29-1 to TRBJ1-2; 9 bases match TRBD1. In germline, CDR1 is SQVTM, CDR2 ANQGSEA. J was trimmed by 9 bases and V by 3 bases; bases with no gene match: 8. This CDR3 comprises 13 residues. The CDR3 DNA is TGCAGCGTTGAGCCGGGGACAGGGTATAGCTACACCTTC. This codes for CSVEPGTGYSYTF.

The count of this clone is one. This chain connects TRBV7-2 to TRBJ2-4, with 8 bases that match TRBD2. V lost 11 bases and J lost 7; bases outside the gene matches: 10. This CDR3 contains 13 residues. Germline CDR1 SGHTA, CDR2 FQGNSA. The CDR3, as DNA: TGTGCCTCCCGTGCGGGGGGAGGGAACATTCAGTACTTC. It codes for CASRAGGGNIQYF.

The chain employs TRBV7-6 and TRBJ1-5; D is possibly TRBD1 (5 bases). Germline CDR1 and CDR2: SGHVS and FNYEAQ. The ends were cut back, 3 bases at V and 2 bases at J, with 20 bases in the middle. The CDR3 is made up of 18 amino acids. CDR3 nucleotides: TGTGCCAGCAGCTTTGGGGCAGGGAATCCCAGGGGCAATCAGCCCCAGCATTTT. Amino acid sequence: CASSFGAGNPRGNQPQHF.

The chain uses TRBV12-3 or TRBV12-4 and TRBJ1-2; weak D call: TRBD1 (5 bases). Trimming removed 6 bases at V and 4 bases at J, with 9 bases between. The CDR3 is made up of 12 amino acids. This CDR3 reads CASSGHRYGYTF. CDR3 DNA: TGTGCCAGCAGCGGACACCGCTATGGCTACACCTTC.

The V and J genes are TRBV6-1 and TRBJ2-7, with 14 bases matching TRBD2. The CDR3 loop spans 18 amino acids. The trim removed 2 bases at V and 2 bases at J, leaving 8 bases unmatched. CDR1 and CDR2 from the germline V gene are MNHNS and SASEGT. The CDR3 sequence is CASSERLAGGPRPYEQYF. In DNA form, the CDR3 reads TGTGCCAGCAGTGAAAGACTAGCGGGGGGGCCGAGGCCCTACGAGCAGTACTTC.

The V and J genes are TRBV7-9 and TRBJ1-2; D is ambiguous. CDR1 is SEHNR, CDR2 FQNEAQ, per germline (reference sequence). CDR3 length equals 12 residues. V was cut by 3 bases and J by 7 bases, with 9 bases left in between. The CDR3 region is CASSFIEGGYTF. The CDR3 region has the DNA TGTGCCAGCAGCTTTATCGAGGGTGGCTACACCTTC.